This T cell receptor (beta chain) emerged from a study of human T cells and chemical hapten exposure. Study-level findings and limits: Counts of expanded TCRs at PT1 were positively correlated with patch test score. Compared with pre-sensitization or healthy control sets, expanded TCRs clustered more.

Time point: patch test 2, 6 weeks after DPC sensitization. The sample's treatment: therapeutic diphenylcyclopropenone sensitization with weekly scalp DPC. Attachment of unique molecular identifiers to individual cDNA molecules was performed in the library. TCRdb called the RACE reads again in MiXCR, with one record for every CDR3 protein. This table has about 400,000 distinct CDR3 sequences, 6% to 7% appearing once. From germline, CDR1 is SGHNT and CDR2 YYREEE (reference sequence). This CDR3 spans 14 amino acids. Trimming removed 0 bases from V and 0 bases from J, with 7 bases in between. About this clonotype itself: Antigen unknown.

Specimen: whole blood, collected in connection with sensitization to the hapten diphenylcyclopropenone (DPC). The chain employs TRBV5-4 and TRBJ2-7; D gene uncertain. This receptor was identified in a woman aged 18-29 years with alopecia areata. Some clones in this sample may be carry-over from other donors' samples. The CDR3 loop is CASSLERDSYEQYF. Written as DNA, the CDR3 is TGTGCCAGCAGCTTGGAAAGGGACTCCTACGAGCAGTACTTC.